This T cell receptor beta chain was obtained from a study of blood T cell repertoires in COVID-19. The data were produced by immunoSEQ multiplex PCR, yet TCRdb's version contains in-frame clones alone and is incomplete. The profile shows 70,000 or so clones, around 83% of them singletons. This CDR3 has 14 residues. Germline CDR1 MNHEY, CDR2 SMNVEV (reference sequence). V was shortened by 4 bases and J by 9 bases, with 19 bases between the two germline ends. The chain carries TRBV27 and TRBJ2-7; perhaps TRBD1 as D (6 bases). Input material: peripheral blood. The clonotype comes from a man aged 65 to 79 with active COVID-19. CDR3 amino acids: CASSSFSDRKAQYF. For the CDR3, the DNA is TGTGCCAGCAGTTCATTCTCAGACAGGAAAGCGCAGTACTTC.